These T cell receptor beta chains were read from a single sample in a study of cytomegalovirus exposure and HLA in healthy donors. Measured with immunoSEQ multiplex PCR; TCRdb has only the in-frame clones, and not every one. The data contain more than 85,000 clones, around 80% of them singletons. What was sequenced was PBMCs. All receptors derive from a man aged 25-45 years in good health and CMV-seropositive. The CDR3 runs from the conserved cysteine through the conserved F or W. Fields, in order: V gene, D gene, CDR3 protein. D genes are given only for firm matches.

TRBV5-8,TRBD1,CASSWTGQGRGYTF
TRBV6-1,-,CASRPGLRGWGYTF
TRBV5-1,TRBD1,CASSATGSAGEKLFF
TRBV2,TRBD1,CASRPDRGETQYF
TRBV29-1,-,CSVEMGQTQYF
TRBV9,TRBD2,CASSVDTSGAYEQYF
TRBV27,TRBD1,CASSLGTGVGETQYF
TRBV4-1,TRBD2,CASSQELAGNQETQYF
TRBV7-9,-,CASSLGRTSHEQYF
TRBV6-1,TRBD1,CASSHDRAVGELFF
TRBV5-6,-,CASSLPGQNQPQHF